Below, 7 T cell receptor beta chains from the same sample are listed, as sequenced in a study of shared clonotypes between healthy human individuals (dated by TCRdb to the early 2020s). Libraries were built with the immunoSEQ multiplex PCR assay. The table comes from immuneACCESS by way of TCRdb, which keeps in-frame sequences with V and J called. Part of the clones is missing from these tables; in studies checked, under half for an unresolved V gene and the rest for unknown reasons. In this sample the table shows about 680,000 clones, roughly nine tenths of which occur a single time. Approximately 24% of the sample is taken by the ten largest. CD8 naive samples consisted of CD45RO-negative cells that were positively selected for CCR7, yielding a CD45RA+CCR7+ population without TemRA cells. The sequencing sample was made of naive CD8+ T cells sorted from blood. This specimen's cell subset or site label, per the study, means: CD45RA+CCR7+. These receptors originate from a man aged 25-40 years in good health.

This clone was picked up one time. The V and J genes are TRBV6-1 and TRBJ2-7, with 8 bases that match TRBD1. Per the germline V gene, CDR1 is MNHNS and CDR2 is SASEGT. The V gene end was trimmed by 1 base and the J gene end by 4 bases; junction bases not matched to a gene: 3. This CDR3 contains 14 residues. The chain's CDR3 is CASSEGTGRYEQYF. The CDR3 DNA reads TGTGCCAGCAGTGAAGGGACAGGGCGGTACGAGCAGTACTTC.

This chain connects TRBV19 to TRBJ2-7; D ambiguous. V was trimmed by 2 bases and J by 3 bases, leaving 14 bases between them. This CDR3 contains 15 residues. Germline CDR1 reads LNHDA; CDR2 reads SQIVND (reference sequence). CDR3 in amino acids: CASSIFDTPYYEQYF. CDR3 DNA sequence: TGTGCCAGTAGTATATTTGACACCCCCTACTACGAGCAGTACTTC.

The chain couples TRBV19 to TRBJ2-3; tentative D call: TRBD1 (6 bases). Trimming cost V 5 bases and J 4 bases, with 19 bases left between them. The CDR3 runs to 16 residues. CDR1 is LNHDA, CDR2 SQIVND, per germline (reference sequence). CDR3 DNA sequence: TGTGCCAGTAGTCCGGGACACCCGCCGCCCCCAGATACGCAGTATTTT. Its protein is CASSPGHPPPPDTQYF.

V usage is TRBV9 and J usage is TRBJ2-1, with 11 bases fitting TRBD2. Trimming at V came to 0 bases and at J to 10 bases, leaving 6 bases not matched to a gene. CDR3 length equals 15 residues. Germline V gives CDR1 SGDLS, CDR2 YYNGEE. The CDR3 DNA is TGTGCCAGCAGCGTAGAAGGGACTAGCGGTGGCGAGCAGTTCTTC. Translated, it gives CASSVEGTSGGEQFF.

The chain couples TRBV29-1 to TRBJ2-7, with D perhaps TRBD2 (5 bases). V lost 5 bases to trimming and J lost 0 bases, with 11 bases between them. Looked up from germline, CDR1 is SQVTM and CDR2 is ANQGSEA. The CDR3 covers 13 residues. The CDR3 coding sequence is TGCAGCGTTATTGAGCGGAGCTCCTACGAGCAGTACTTC. Translation: CSVIERSSYEQYF.

The J gene is TRBJ2-7, the V gene TRBV27; the match to TRBD1 covers 7 bases. After removal of 9 bases from V and 3 bases from J, the junction contained 14 bases not matched to a gene. CDR3 size: 15 residues. In germline, CDR1 is MNHEY, CDR2 SMNVEV (reference sequence). The CDR3 region is CASKPWGQNIYEQYF. CDR3 nucleotide sequence: TGTGCCAGTAAGCCCTGGGGACAGAATATCTACGAGCAGTACTTC.

The chain carries TRBV29-1 and TRBJ2-7; 9 bases align to TRBD1. The CDR3 spans 12 residues. Germline V CDR1 and CDR2: SQVTM, ANQGSEA. After removal of 7 bases from V and 5 bases from J, the junction contained 6 bases not matched to a gene. The CDR3 DNA reads TGCAGCGCCCCGAGGGACAGGGACGAGCAGTACTTC. This encodes CSAPRDRDEQYF.